This record covers a single TCR beta chain. An end of the junction does not agree with germline; a read error may underlie this. Germline CDR1 reads LNHDA; CDR2 reads SQIVND (reference sequence). The CDR3 spans 15 residues. This sample is drawn from a study of blood T cell repertoires in COVID-19. Study-level information: Collection of acute and convalescent COVID-19 samples took place in the United States, Italy and Spain. PBMCs, B-cell-depleted T cells, or T cells provided the cDNA or gDNA that made up the material.

The authors' processing: By means of reference gene primer amplification, nucleated cell counts were estimated. Sequencing was performed with immunoSEQ multiplex PCR; in TCRdb, only in-frame clones are kept and a portion is missing. V and J calls and clone size come straight from that table; D and trimming were deduced from the DNA. The sample lists about 100,000 clones; around 85% were seen once. Specimen: peripheral blood. The sequence was collected from a woman older than 75 with active or convalescent COVID-19. The V call is TRBV19, the J call TRBJ1-2; TRBD1 might be the D (5 bases). The CDR3 sequence is CASSPPGGSNSGYTF. In nucleotides, the CDR3 is TGTGCCAGTAGTCCGCCTGGGGGGTCAAACTCTGGCTACACCTTC.